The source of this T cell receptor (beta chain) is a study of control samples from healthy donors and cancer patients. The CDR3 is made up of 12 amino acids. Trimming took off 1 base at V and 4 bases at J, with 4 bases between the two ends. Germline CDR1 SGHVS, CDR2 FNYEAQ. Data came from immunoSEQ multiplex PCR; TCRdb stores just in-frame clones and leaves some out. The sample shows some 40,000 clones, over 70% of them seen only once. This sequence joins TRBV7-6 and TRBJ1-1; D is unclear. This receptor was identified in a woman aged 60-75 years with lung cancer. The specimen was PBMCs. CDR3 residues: CASSLVTTEAFF. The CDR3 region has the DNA TGTGCCAGCAGCTTAGTAACCACTGAAGCTTTCTTT.